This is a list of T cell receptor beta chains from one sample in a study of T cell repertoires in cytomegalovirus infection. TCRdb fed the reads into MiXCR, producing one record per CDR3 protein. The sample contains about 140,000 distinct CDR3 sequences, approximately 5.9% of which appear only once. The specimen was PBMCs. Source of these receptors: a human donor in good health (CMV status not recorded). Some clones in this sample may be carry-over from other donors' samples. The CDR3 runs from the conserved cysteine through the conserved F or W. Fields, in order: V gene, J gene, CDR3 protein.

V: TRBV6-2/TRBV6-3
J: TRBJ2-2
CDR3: CASSYLRGPTGELFF

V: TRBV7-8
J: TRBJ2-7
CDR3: CASSGATVTYEQYF

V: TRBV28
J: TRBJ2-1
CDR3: CASSLLKTGYNEQFF

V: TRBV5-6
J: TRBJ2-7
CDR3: CASSPYLGSSYEQYF

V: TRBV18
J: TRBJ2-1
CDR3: CASSPRVPTGQSEQFF

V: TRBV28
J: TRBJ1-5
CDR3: CASSIFGTVGLHSNQPQHF

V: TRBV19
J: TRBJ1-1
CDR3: CASRVTGSTATEAFF

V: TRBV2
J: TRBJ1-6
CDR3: CASSEVGKDSPLHF

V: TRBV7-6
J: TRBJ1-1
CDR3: CASSPTGGEAFF

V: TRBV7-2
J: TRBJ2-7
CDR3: CASSLDGGAPYEQYF

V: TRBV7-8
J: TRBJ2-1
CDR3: CASHGKSGGARNEQFF

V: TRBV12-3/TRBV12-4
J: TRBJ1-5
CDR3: CASSLYRVDQPQHF

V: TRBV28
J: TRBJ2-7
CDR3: CASSRDRVDYEQYF

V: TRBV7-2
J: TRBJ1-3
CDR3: CASSLAGRSGNTIYF

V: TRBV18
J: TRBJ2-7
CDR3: CASSPPSGRAYEQYF

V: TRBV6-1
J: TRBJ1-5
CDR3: CASSEDPGSNQPQHF

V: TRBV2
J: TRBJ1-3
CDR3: CASSRDFGNTIYF

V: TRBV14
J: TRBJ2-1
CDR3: CASSLGLAGYYNEQFF

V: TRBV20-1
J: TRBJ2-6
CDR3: CSARPGNGANVLTF

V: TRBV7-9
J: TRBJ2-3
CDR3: CASSFLRASGGRTDTQYF

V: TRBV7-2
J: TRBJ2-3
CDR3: CASSFAQGVGDTQYF

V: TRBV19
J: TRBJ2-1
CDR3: CASMGAGYNEQFF

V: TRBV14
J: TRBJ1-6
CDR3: CASSQVGTGANSPLHF

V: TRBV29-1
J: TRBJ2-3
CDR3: CSVEGGSTDTQYF

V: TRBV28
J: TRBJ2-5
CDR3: CASSRGARGGQETQYF

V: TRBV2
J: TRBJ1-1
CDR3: CASSDRGNLNTEAFF

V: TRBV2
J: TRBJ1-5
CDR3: CASSDRGQNKHF

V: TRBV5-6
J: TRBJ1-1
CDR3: CASSPAGSRGEAFF

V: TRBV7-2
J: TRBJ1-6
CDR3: CASSPQGGYNSPLHF

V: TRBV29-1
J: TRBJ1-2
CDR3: CSVEKGTGGVYGYTF

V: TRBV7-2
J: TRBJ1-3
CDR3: CASSLDRGTFSGNTIYF

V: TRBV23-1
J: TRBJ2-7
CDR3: CACPCTNSYEQYF

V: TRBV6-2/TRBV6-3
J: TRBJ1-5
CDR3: CASSYSSGGQANQPQHF

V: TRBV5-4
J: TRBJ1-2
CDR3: CASSLAGTDGYTF

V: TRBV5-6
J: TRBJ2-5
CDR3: CASSLGDFQETQYF

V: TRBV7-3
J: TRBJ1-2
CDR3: CASSLGTGRDGYTF

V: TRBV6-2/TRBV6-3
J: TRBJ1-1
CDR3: CASRQTGVVTEAFF

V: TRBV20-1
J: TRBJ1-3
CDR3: CSARKRGTSGNTIYF

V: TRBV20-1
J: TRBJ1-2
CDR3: CSAPGQGRPNYGYTF

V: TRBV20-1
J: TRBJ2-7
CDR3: CSARAAPIISYEQYF

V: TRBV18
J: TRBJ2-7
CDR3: CASSGTGLVYEQYF

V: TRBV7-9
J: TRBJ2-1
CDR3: CASSLGLAGANSVYNEQFF

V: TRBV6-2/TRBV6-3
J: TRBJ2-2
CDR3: CASSWVTGYTGELFF

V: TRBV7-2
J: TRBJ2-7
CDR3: CASSMTYEQYF

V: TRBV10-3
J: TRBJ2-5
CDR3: CAISPGGEETQYF

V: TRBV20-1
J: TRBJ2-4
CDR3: CSAIRAGGGNIQYF

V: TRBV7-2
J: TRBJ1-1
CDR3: CASSFSRSGTEAFF